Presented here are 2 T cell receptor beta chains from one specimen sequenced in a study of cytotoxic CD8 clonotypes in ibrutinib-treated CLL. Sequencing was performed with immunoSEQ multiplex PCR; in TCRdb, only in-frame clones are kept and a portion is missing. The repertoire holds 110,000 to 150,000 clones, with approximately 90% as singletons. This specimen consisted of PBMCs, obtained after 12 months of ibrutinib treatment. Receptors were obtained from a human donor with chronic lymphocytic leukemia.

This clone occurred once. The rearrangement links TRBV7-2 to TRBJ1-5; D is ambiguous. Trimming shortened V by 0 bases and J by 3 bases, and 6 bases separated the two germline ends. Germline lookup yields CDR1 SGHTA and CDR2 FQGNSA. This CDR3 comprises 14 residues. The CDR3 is CASSLAGYNQPQHF. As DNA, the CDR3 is TGTGCCAGCAGCTTAGCGGGGTACAATCAGCCCCAGCATTTT. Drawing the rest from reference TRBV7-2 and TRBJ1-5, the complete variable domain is GAGVSQSPSNKVTEKGKDVELRCDPISGHTALYWYRQSLGQGLEFLIYFQGNSAPDKSGLPSDRFSAERTGGSVSTLTIQRTQQEDSAVYLCASSLAGYNQPQHFGDGTRLSIL.

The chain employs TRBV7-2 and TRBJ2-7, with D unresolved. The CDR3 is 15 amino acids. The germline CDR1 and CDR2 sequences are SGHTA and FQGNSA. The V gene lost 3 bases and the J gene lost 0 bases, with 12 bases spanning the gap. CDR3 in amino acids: CASSFFGGSSYEQYF. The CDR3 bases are TGTGCCAGCAGCTTTTTCGGCGGTAGCTCCTACGAGCAGTACTTC.